This paragraph reports one TCR beta chain. The antigen is undetermined. Amplified regions were TCR beta CDR3 sequences from RNA transcripts. Using the HTBI primer set, a first-round RT-PCR was run on the TCR CDR3. TCRdb independently ran MiXCR on the multiplex PCR reads; one entry per CDR3 protein. The sample shows hundreds of thousands of distinct CDR3 sequences, around 15% of them seen only once. The data derive from a study of T cells in Graves' hyperthyroidism and ophthalmopathy. Study-wide findings and caveats: Ophthalmopathy got predicted by the model a median about 6.5 months before its onset.

In the ophthalmopathy cohort, Clinical Activity Score was at least 3, NOSPECS grade at least 4, and duration under 3 months. Those patients with uncontrolled infection, other autoimmune disease, pregnancy or lactation were excluded. Extraction of PBMCs used more than 8.5 ml of fresh peripheral blood. This CDR3 region has 15 residues. Trimming pared 9 bases from V and 2 bases from J, leaving 19 bases between. CDR1 and CDR2 from the germline V gene are LNHDA and SQIVND (reference sequence). The sample taken for sequencing was blood. This clonotype originated in a woman in her thirties or forties with Graves' ophthalmopathy. This chain uses TRBV19 with TRBJ1-2; D perhaps matches TRBD1 (6 bases). In DNA, the CDR3 is TGTGCCAGCGGTACGGGGGCAGGGTGGAACTATGGCTACACCTTC. This codes for CASGTGAGWNYGYTF. The complete variable domain, with remaining parts taken from reference TRBV19 and TRBJ1-2, reads DGGITQSPKYLFRKEGQNVTLSCEQNLNHDAMYWYRQDPGQGLRLIYYSQIVNDFQKGDIAEGYSVSREKKESFPLTVTSAQKNPTAFYLCASGTGAGWNYGYTFGSGTRLTVV.